A single T cell receptor beta chain is shown here with its context. Its target is not known. The CDR3 contains 15 residues. Germline V gene data show CDR1 as SGHTS and CDR2 as YDEGEE. V lost 0 bases and J lost 4; bases outside the gene matches: 7. Each CDR3 protein is one row after TCRdb ran MiXCR on the reads. The profile covers about 150,000 distinct CDR3 sequences, with around a quarter appearing a single time and about a tenth taken by the ten largest. The sample is drawn from a study of T cell repertoires in cytomegalovirus infection. The overall study: Both a matching HLA type and CMV infection were indicated by public TCR beta signatures.

Overall study results and limits: People with CMV and the relevant HLA were identified by cumulative public TCR beta family frequency. HLA-C-restricted TCR beta clonotypes specific for CMV led the ex vivo response.

Sequenced sample: PBMCs. This chain connects TRBV5-8 to TRBJ2-7; 7 bases fit TRBD1. The receptor was isolated from a human donor in good health (CMV status not recorded). Some clones in this sample may be carry-over from other donors' samples. This CDR3 is CASSLALGTEYEQYF. CDR3 DNA sequence: TGTGCCAGCAGCTTGGCTTTGGGGACAGAATACGAGCAGTACTTC.